This TCR beta chain was documented in a study of T cell responses to AZD1222 COVID-19 vaccine. About the research overall: Pooled in the analysis were second doses at about 4 or about 12 weeks.

Trimming took off 4 bases at V and 4 bases at J, with 17 bases between the two ends. The length of the CDR3 is 17 residues. Looked up from germline, CDR1 is MDHEN and CDR2 is SYDVKM. Assay used: immunoSEQ multiplex PCR; TCRdb lists only in-frame clones, some missing. The table lists some 120,000 clones, about 92% of them singletons, with about 2.7% in the top ten. Points from the study as a whole: Among the donors, most were white British and more were female, and clonal diversity was possibly underestimated. CD4 TCRs linked to vaccination spanned spike, dominating at 160-218 and 743-854. Nearly half of the spike-specific TCRs reportedly recognize variant regions that carry no mutations.

As concerns this clone: Its antigen is unidentified.

The V call is TRBV28, the J call TRBJ1-6, with D hard to call. The sequencing here drew on peripheral blood, taken on day 0 of AZD1222 vaccination. This receptor was identified in an adult in good health. CDR3: CASSSTRGVNYNSPLHF. For the CDR3, the DNA is TGTGCCAGCAGTTCCACCCGAGGCGTTAATTATAATTCACCCCTCCACTTT.